This T cell receptor delta chain was recovered during a study of gamma-delta chains in newborns, infants, children. Whole-study context: Polyclonal expansion of innate γδ T cells after birth follows microbial exposure.

Relative to its sample, this clone is medium-sized. Other DNA sequences within the sample encode an identical CDR3. TCRdb re-called clones from the reads using CATT. The table has about 8,500 delta-chain clones, 3% to 4% seen once; the top ten hold approximately 15%. Germline V gives CDR1 GEAIGNYY, CDR2 EKD. The CDR3 covers 23 residues. V gave up 0 bases and J gave up 0 bases; unmatched junction bases: 13. The receptor comes from a child who was a newborn, infant or young child, either healthy, febrile or measles-vaccinated (not recorded which). This rearrangement joins TRDV2 to TRDJ3; TRDD3 matches 13 bases. Sequencing used blood. This CDR3 is CACDTPYWGIREWGSWDTRQMFF. CDR3 sequence (DNA): TGTGCCTGTGACACCCCGTACTGGGGGATACGCGAATGGGGCTCCTGGGACACCCGACAGATGTTTTTC.